A selection of T cell receptor beta chains follows, all from one sample in a study of blood T cells in healthy people across ages. One entry per CDR3 protein, called by TCRdb with MiXCR from the 5' RACE reads. Among around 500,000 distinct CDR3 sequences, about 29% were seen once, and the ten largest hold 3% to 4%. A further study also used this sample, focusing on T cells of mothers and their children.

The source material was blood. The receptors shown here come from a boy aged 2 to 10 in good health. Each CDR3 is given without its conserved first and last residue. Fields, in order: J gene, V gene, CDR3 protein.

j_gene: TRBJ2-5
v_gene: TRBV20-1
CDR3aa: SAPGLAGGEAQY

j_gene: TRBJ2-2
v_gene: TRBV27
CDR3aa: ASSLSTGVFRGELF

j_gene: TRBJ2-3
v_gene: TRBV24-1
CDR3aa: ATSIGRGTDTQY

j_gene: TRBJ1-1
v_gene: TRBV6-5
CDR3aa: ASSLMDRNPREAF

j_gene: TRBJ2-5
v_gene: TRBV7-9
CDR3aa: ASRLDREYDAQY

j_gene: TRBJ2-3
v_gene: TRBV7-2
CDR3aa: ASSLGIGTDTQY

j_gene: TRBJ1-3
v_gene: TRBV7-2
CDR3aa: ASTETVHSGNTIY

j_gene: TRBJ2-3
v_gene: TRBV29-1
CDR3aa: SVSTGSTDTQY

j_gene: TRBJ1-2
v_gene: TRBV12-3/TRBV12-4
CDR3aa: AIPPRDSNYGYT

j_gene: TRBJ2-1
v_gene: TRBV4-2
CDR3aa: ASSQEGGRQF

j_gene: TRBJ2-2
v_gene: TRBV20-1
CDR3aa: SAQRLTTGELF

j_gene: TRBJ1-5
v_gene: TRBV6-1
CDR3aa: ARPPIEGGRFGSNQPQH

j_gene: TRBJ2-2
v_gene: TRBV6-5
CDR3aa: ASSYSKDLNTGELF

j_gene: TRBJ1-1
v_gene: TRBV12-5
CDR3aa: ASGIPQGEAF

j_gene: TRBJ1-1
v_gene: TRBV7-9
CDR3aa: ASSLGGRNTEAF

j_gene: TRBJ2-2
v_gene: TRBV3-1
CDR3aa: ASSQEGNTGELF

j_gene: TRBJ2-1
v_gene: TRBV20-1
CDR3aa: SASRPQGIGQF

j_gene: TRBJ1-2
v_gene: TRBV19
CDR3aa: ASSIGGADGYT

j_gene: TRBJ2-7
v_gene: TRBV3-1
CDR3aa: ASSQVVDTYEQY

j_gene: TRBJ1-3
v_gene: TRBV12-3/TRBV12-4
CDR3aa: ASSLEGRDSGNTIY

j_gene: -
v_gene: TRBV27
CDR3aa: ASSLSGPLGPSDYEQY

j_gene: TRBJ2-5
v_gene: TRBV12-3/TRBV12-4
CDR3aa: ASSGSGRAAETQY

j_gene: TRBJ2-1
v_gene: TRBV20-1
CDR3aa: SARVLEQF

j_gene: TRBJ2-5
v_gene: TRBV21-1
CDR3aa: ASPKGGYQETQY

j_gene: TRBJ1-2
v_gene: TRBV10-3
CDR3aa: AISGSVTEGYT

j_gene: TRBJ1-2
v_gene: TRBV6-5
CDR3aa: ASSLLGGSYGYT

j_gene: TRBJ2-7
v_gene: TRBV29-1
CDR3aa: SVAGGQVTHEQY

j_gene: -
v_gene: TRBV29-1
CDR3aa: SVEVEGSSYEQY

j_gene: TRBJ1-3
v_gene: TRBV7-8
CDR3aa: ASSLDSTGNTIY

j_gene: TRBJ2-1
v_gene: TRBV30
CDR3aa: AWSGSSYNEQF

j_gene: TRBJ1-4
v_gene: TRBV7-2
CDR3aa: ASSTRQGRNEKLF

j_gene: TRBJ2-7
v_gene: TRBV7-9
CDR3aa: ASSDAGAYEQY

j_gene: TRBJ1-5
v_gene: TRBV20-1
CDR3aa: SARTASNQPQH

j_gene: TRBJ2-1
v_gene: TRBV12-3/TRBV12-4
CDR3aa: ASSLHEGQF

j_gene: TRBJ2-5
v_gene: TRBV4-2
CDR3aa: ASSPEGVQETQY

j_gene: TRBJ1-3
v_gene: TRBV9
CDR3aa: ASSVDLGGTGNTIY

j_gene: TRBJ2-2
v_gene: TRBV20-1
CDR3aa: SARDPASTMF

j_gene: TRBJ1-2
v_gene: TRBV7-8
CDR3aa: ASSSGPESGYT

j_gene: TRBJ2-6
v_gene: TRBV4-3
CDR3aa: ASSQEGDSSGANVLT

j_gene: -
v_gene: TRBV27
CDR3aa: ASSLSGDRGPYEQY

j_gene: TRBJ1-4
v_gene: TRBV6-1
CDR3aa: ASRRRGTGVSPNEKLF